These 11 T cell receptor beta chains were all obtained from the same sample, sequenced in a study of cytomegalovirus exposure and HLA in healthy donors. The PCR was carried out with 60 Vbeta primers and 13 Jbeta primers. Assay used: immunoSEQ multiplex PCR; TCRdb lists only in-frame clones, some missing. The table lists 200,000 or so clones, about four fifths of them singletons. The sequenced sample consisted of PBMCs. Receptors originate from a woman in her twenties or thirties in good health and CMV-seropositive.

In its sample, this clone was seen once. J is TRBJ2-1 and V is TRBV5-1; tentatively, D is TRBD1 (6 bases). Trimming removed 2 bases from V and 10 bases from J, with 16 bases in between. CDR1 SGHRS and CDR2 YFSETQ come from the germline V gene. There are 14 residues in the CDR3. The CDR3 bases are TGCGCCAGCAGCTTACGATCGACAGGCCTAGAGCAGTTCTTC. As protein: CASSLRSTGLEQFF.

This clone was detected a few times. The CDR3: CASSYSLGDYEQYF. The CDR3 coding sequence is TGTGCCAGCAGTTACAGTCTAGGTGATTACGAGCAGTACTTC. This rearrangement joins TRBV6-5 to TRBJ2-7; D call uncertain. The germline V gene encodes CDR1 MNHEY and CDR2 SVGAGI. The ends were cut back, 2 bases at V and 4 bases at J, with 12 bases in the middle. This CDR3 is 14 amino acids long.

The chain combines TRBV7-9 with TRBJ2-7; D gene ambiguous. CDR3 length: 13 amino acids. The ends were cut back, 3 bases at V and 5 bases at J, with 11 bases in the middle. Germline values: CDR1 SEHNR, CDR2 FQNEAQ (reference sequence). CDR3 amino acids: CASSFWVENEQYF. The DNA for the CDR3 is TGTGCCAGCAGCTTTTGGGTGGAGAACGAGCAGTACTTC.

The chain carries TRBV2 and TRBJ2-2; 8 bases are a match to TRBD2. V lost 5 bases to trimming and J lost 6 bases; unmatched junction nucleotides: 5. The germline V gene encodes CDR1 SNHLY and CDR2 FYNNEI. The CDR3 contains 14 residues. The CDR3 nucleotides read TGTGCCAGCAGTTATAGCGGGACTGCCGGGGAGCTGTTTTTT. Protein sequence: CASSYSGTAGELFF.

V usage is TRBV7-8 and J usage is TRBJ1-5, with TRBD1 matching over 8 bases. Trimming took 3 bases from V and 2 from J; bases not matched to a gene: 12. The germline CDR1 and CDR2 sequences are SGHVS and FQNEAQ. The CDR3 sequence is 18 residues long. CDR3: CASSLSRQGARGNQPQHF. CDR3 nucleotide sequence: TGTGCCAGCAGCTTGAGTCGTCAGGGGGCAAGGGGCAATCAGCCCCAGCATTTT.

This clone was found a few times. V gene TRBV14 combines with J gene TRBJ2-6, with D possibly being TRBD2 (5 bases). Trimming cost V 3 bases and J 4 bases, with 10 bases left between them. Germline CDR1 is SGHDN and CDR2 is FVKESK. The CDR3 is 15 amino acids. This CDR3 is CASSHGVTGANVLTF. The CDR3 DNA is TGTGCCAGCAGCCACGGGGTTACAGGGGCCAACGTCCTGACTTTC.

This chain links TRBV28 with TRBJ1-4; tentative D call: TRBD1 (6 bases). Germline CDR1 MDHEN, CDR2 SYDVKM. The CDR3 extends over 15 amino acids. Trimming shortened V by 10 bases and J by 11 bases, and 26 bases separated the two germline ends. CDR3: CATTIPTGPFPKLFF. The CDR3 DNA reads as TGTGCCACCACCATCCCCACAGGGCCTTTTCCCAAACTGTTTTTT.

V is TRBV18 and J is TRBJ1-1, with TRBD1 matching over 7 bases. There are 16 residues in the CDR3. CDR1 and CDR2 from the germline V gene are KGHSH and LQKENI. J lost 3 bases, V lost 4 bases, and 11 bases had no gene match. CDR3 residues: CASSLTQGLKDTEAFF. CDR3 nucleotides: TGTGCCAGCTCACTAACACAGGGGTTAAAGGACACTGAAGCTTTCTTT. Full variable domain (remainder filled in from reference TRBV18 and TRBJ1-1): NAGVMQNPRHLVRRRGQEARLRCSPMKGHSHVYWYRQLPEEGLKFMVYLQKENIIDESGMPKERFSAEFPKEGPSILRIQQVVRGDSAAYFCASSLTQGLKDTEAFFGQGTRLTVV.

The genes are TRBV27 and TRBJ2-7; TRBD2 matches 11 bases. Per germline, CDR1 MNHEY and CDR2 SMNVEV (reference sequence). Trimming took 4 bases from V and 0 from J; bases not matched to a gene: 5. This CDR3 contains 16 residues. The CDR3 spells CASSSGTSGISYEQYF. CDR3 bases: TGTGCCAGCAGTTCCGGGACTAGCGGAATCTCCTACGAGCAGTACTTC.

The chain employs TRBV6-5 and TRBJ1-3; D call uncertain. This CDR3 spans 13 amino acids. Trimming stripped 8 bases from V and 4 bases from J, with 12 bases between. CDR1 MNHEY and CDR2 SVGAGI come from the germline V gene. Here the CDR3 reads CASGRDAGNTIYF. The CDR3 region has the DNA TGTGCCAGCGGGCGGGATGCAGGAAACACCATATATTTT.

The rearrangement uses TRBV28 and TRBJ1-4; unclear D gene. The CDR3 runs to 15 residues. Looked up from germline, CDR1 is MDHEN and CDR2 is SYDVKM. Trimming took 3 bases from V and 4 from J, leaving 12 bases between them. Here the CDR3 reads CASSFGTSVNEKLFF. The CDR3 nucleotides are TGTGCCAGCAGTTTTGGTACGTCGGTTAATGAAAAACTGTTTTTT.